The source of this T cell receptor (beta chain) is a study of cytomegalovirus exposure and HLA in healthy donors. Across the whole study: HLA-typed donors were the source of roughly 85 million unique TCRs held in an early data release.

The CDR3 spans 14 residues. The junction had 9 bases not matched to a gene; V was cut back by 2 bases and J by 14 bases. Germline values: CDR1 MGHRA, CDR2 YSYEKL. Regarding this clone: The antigen is unknown.

General observations from the study: In a later analysis, a genetic analysis reported fewer productive-TCR N-insertions in an Asian-associated ancestry cluster than the cohort average. Looking again later, the authors saw that most CMV-associated TCR beta chains seemed HLA-restricted.

Both 60 Vbeta primers and 13 Jbeta primers went into the PCR. TCRdb's table, derived via immunoSEQ multiplex PCR, lists solely in-frame clones and lacks some. Of roughly 170,000 clones in the sample, roughly 78% were seen once. The receptor's source is a woman aged 50 to 60 in good health and CMV-seropositive. The rearrangement links TRBV4-1 to TRBJ2-1, with TRBD1 identical over 10 bases. Sample: PBMCs. The CDR3 region is CASSQPGRGQGEFF. CDR3 DNA sequence: TGCGCCAGCAGCCAACCAGGGAGAGGACAGGGGGAGTTCTTC.